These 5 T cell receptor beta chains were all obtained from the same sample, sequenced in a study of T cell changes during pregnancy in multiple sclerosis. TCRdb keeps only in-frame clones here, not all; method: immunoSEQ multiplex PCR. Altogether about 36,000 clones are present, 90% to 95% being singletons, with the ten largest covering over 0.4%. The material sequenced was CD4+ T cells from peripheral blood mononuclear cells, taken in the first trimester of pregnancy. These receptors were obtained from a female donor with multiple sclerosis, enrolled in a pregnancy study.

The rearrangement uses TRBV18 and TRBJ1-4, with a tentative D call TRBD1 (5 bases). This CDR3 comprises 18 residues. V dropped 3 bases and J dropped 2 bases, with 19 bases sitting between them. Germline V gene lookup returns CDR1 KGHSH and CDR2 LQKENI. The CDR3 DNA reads TGTGCCAGCTCACCCTTCACATCCACAGGAGTTACTAATGAAAAACTGTTTTTT. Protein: CASSPFTSTGVTNEKLFF.

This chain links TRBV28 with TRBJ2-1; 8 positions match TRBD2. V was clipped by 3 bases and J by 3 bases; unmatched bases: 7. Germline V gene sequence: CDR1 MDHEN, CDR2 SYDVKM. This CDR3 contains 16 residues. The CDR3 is CASSFSLTSGYNEQFF. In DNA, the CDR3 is TGTGCCAGCAGTTTTTCGCTAACTAGCGGCTACAATGAGCAGTTCTTC. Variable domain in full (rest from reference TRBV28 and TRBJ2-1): DVKVTQSSRYLVKRTGEKVFLECVQDMDHENMFWYRQDPGLGLRLIYFSYDVKMKEKGDIPEGYSVSREKKERFSLILESASTNQTSMYLCASSFSLTSGYNEQFFGPGTRLTVL.

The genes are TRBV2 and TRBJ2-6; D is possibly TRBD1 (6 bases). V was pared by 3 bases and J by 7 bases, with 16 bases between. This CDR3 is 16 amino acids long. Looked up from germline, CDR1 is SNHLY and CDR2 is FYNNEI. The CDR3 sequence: CASSDRWSGAANVLTF. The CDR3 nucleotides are TGTGCCAGCAGTGATAGGTGGTCAGGGGCCGCCAACGTCCTGACTTTC. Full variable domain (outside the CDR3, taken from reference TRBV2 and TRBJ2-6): EPEVTQTPSHQVTQMGQEVILRCVPISNHLYFYWYRQILGQKVEFLVSFYNNEISEKSEIFDDQFSVERPDGSNFTLKIRSTKLEDSAMYFCASSDRWSGAANVLTFGAGSRLTVL.

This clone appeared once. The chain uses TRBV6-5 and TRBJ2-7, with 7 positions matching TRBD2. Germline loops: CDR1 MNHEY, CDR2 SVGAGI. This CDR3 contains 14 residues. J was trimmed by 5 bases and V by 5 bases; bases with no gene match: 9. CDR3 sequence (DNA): TGTGCCAGCAGTCCTGGGAGGGCTGGGGACGAGCAGTACTTC. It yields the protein CASSPGRAGDEQYF.

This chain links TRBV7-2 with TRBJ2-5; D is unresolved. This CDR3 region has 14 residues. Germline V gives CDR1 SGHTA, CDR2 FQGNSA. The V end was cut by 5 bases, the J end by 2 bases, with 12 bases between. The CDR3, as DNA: TGTGCCAGCAGCCAGACATCGACACAAGAGACCCAGTACTTC. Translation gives CASSQTSTQETQYF.